The rows below give T cell receptor beta chains drawn from one sample of a study of identical twins. Via MiXCR, TCRdb re-called the 5' RACE reads, giving one row per CDR3 protein. The sample shows roughly 1,500,000 distinct CDR3 sequences, around 33% of them seen only once. Sequenced: cord blood. The receptors were gathered from a newborn girl in good health. CDR3s include the opening cysteine and the closing phenylalanine or tryptophan. The D gene is left open where the match is weak. Clone size is given for some rows only: seen once, a few or many times, or a class if the clone is expanded.

clone_size	d_call	j_call	v_call	cdr3_nt	cdr3_aa
few	-	TRBJ1-5	TRBV6-5	TGTGCCATACGACAGGCCAATCAGCCCCAGCATTTT	CAIRQANQPQHF
many	-	TRBJ1-2	TRBV11-2	TGTGCCAGCAGCTCCCCAGGTAGAGGATACTATGGCTACACCTTC	CASSSPGRGYYGYTF
-	-	TRBJ1-2	TRBV3-1	TGTGCCAGCAGCCATAGGGGGGATGGCTACACCTTC	CASSHRGDGYTF
-	TRBD2	TRBJ2-1	TRBV28	TGTGCCAGCAGTTTAGCCTCGGGACTAGGTGGTGATGAGCAGTTCTTC	CASSLASGLGGDEQFF
few	TRBD1	TRBJ1-5	TRBV28	TGTGCCAGCAGGACTACGGGACAGGCGGTTCAGCCCCAGCATTTT	CASRTTGQAVQPQHF
few	TRBD1	TRBJ2-7	TRBV30	TGTGCCTACCAAAGGTGGGACAGGGTCGACGAGCAGTACTTC	CAYQRWDRVDEQYF
-	TRBD1	TRBJ1-3	TRBV20-1	TGCAGTGCTATCCGGGACAGCTCTGGAAACACCATATATTTT	CSAIRDSSGNTIYF
-	-	TRBJ2-1	TRBV18	TGTGCCAGCTCACCAAGTTACGGGGTCAATGAGCAGTTCTTC	CASSPSYGVNEQFF
-	-	TRBJ2-1	TRBV20-1	TGCAGTGCTAGACTCCCGCCCTACAATGAGCAGTTCTTC	CSARLPPYNEQFF
-	TRBD2	TRBJ2-1	TRBV27	TGTGCCAGTCAGAAGCGGGAGCTAAACAATGAGCAGTTCTTC	CASQKRELNNEQFF
-	TRBD1	TRBJ2-1	TRBV7-2	TGTGCCAGCAGCCATGTTCCCGGGACAGGGCGCGATGAGCAGTTCTTC	CASSHVPGTGRDEQFF
few	TRBD2	TRBJ2-7	TRBV27	TGTGCCAGCAGTAAACTAGCGGGAGGAGGTAATGAGCAGTACTTC	CASSKLAGGGNEQYF
few	TRBD2	TRBJ2-3	TRBV5-1	TGCGCCAGCAGCCGCGGGACTAGAGGTTCCAGAGATACGCAGTATTTT	CASSRGTRGSRDTQYF
-	-	TRBJ2-3	TRBV6-2/TRBV6-3	TGTGCCAGCAGTTACATGGCGACCACAGATACGCAGTATTTT	CASSYMATTDTQYF
few	TRBD2	TRBJ2-5	TRBV28	TGTGCCAGCAGTACTGGACTAGCGGGATATGGGTTGGAGACCCAGTACTTC	CASSTGLAGYGLETQYF
-	-	TRBJ2-7	TRBV7-9	TGTGCCAGCAGCTTATTAGAGGCTGACGAGCAGTACTTC	CASSLLEADEQYF
-	-	TRBJ1-1	TRBV5-1	TGCGCCAGCAGCTTGGCAATGTACACTGAAGCTTTCTTT	CASSLAMYTEAFF
-	-	TRBJ2-1	TRBV7-9	TGTGCCAGCAGCCCTCAGCGGGACAAGGAGCAGTTCTTC	CASSPQRDKEQFF
many	-	TRBJ2-3	TRBV28	TGTGCCAGCAGTGGGTGGCTAACATACACAGATACGCAGTATTTT	CASSGWLTYTDTQYF
-	TRBD2	TRBJ2-3	TRBV5-6	TGTGCCAGCAGGAAGGGACTAGCGGGGCTTAGCACAGATACGCAGTATTTT	CASRKGLAGLSTDTQYF
few	-	TRBJ2-1	TRBV2	TGTGCCAGCAGTCCCCCCCCCCGCGGCAATGAGCAGTTCTTC	CASSPPPRGNEQFF
-	-	TRBJ1-5	TRBV7-2	TGTGCCAGGCCAGATCGGGATCAGCCCCAGCATTTT	CARPDRDQPQHF
few	TRBD2	TRBJ2-1	TRBV7-2	TGTGCCAGCAGCTCTACTAGCGGGGGTCCCAATGAGCAGTTCTTC	CASSSTSGGPNEQFF
few	TRBD1	TRBJ2-1	TRBV20-1	TGCAGTGCTAGAGCCTTGACAGGGAGCTCCTACAATGAGCAGTTCTTC	CSARALTGSSYNEQFF
-	TRBD2	TRBJ2-7	TRBV28	TGTGCCAGCAGTAGCCCGGGACTAGCCAATCTCGAGCAGTACTTC	CASSSPGLANLEQYF
-	TRBD2	TRBJ2-3	TRBV7-2	TGTGCCAGCAGCTTCCGCGGGACTAGCGGGGGCCCTACGCAGTATTTT	CASSFRGTSGGPTQYF
-	-	TRBJ2-7	TRBV10-3	TGTGCCATCAGTGAGGCCGCGGCGCGAGGGCCCGAGCAGTACTTC	CAISEAAARGPEQYF
few	TRBD2	TRBJ2-1	TRBV20-1	TGCAGTGCTAGAGCTGCGGGACTAGCGGGGGCCTACAATGAGCAGTTCTTC	CSARAAGLAGAYNEQFF
-	TRBD2	TRBJ2-3	TRBV12-3/TRBV12-4	TGTGCCAGCAGTCTCCTACTAGCGGGCAGCGCAGATACGGAATATTTT	CASSLLLAGSADTEYF